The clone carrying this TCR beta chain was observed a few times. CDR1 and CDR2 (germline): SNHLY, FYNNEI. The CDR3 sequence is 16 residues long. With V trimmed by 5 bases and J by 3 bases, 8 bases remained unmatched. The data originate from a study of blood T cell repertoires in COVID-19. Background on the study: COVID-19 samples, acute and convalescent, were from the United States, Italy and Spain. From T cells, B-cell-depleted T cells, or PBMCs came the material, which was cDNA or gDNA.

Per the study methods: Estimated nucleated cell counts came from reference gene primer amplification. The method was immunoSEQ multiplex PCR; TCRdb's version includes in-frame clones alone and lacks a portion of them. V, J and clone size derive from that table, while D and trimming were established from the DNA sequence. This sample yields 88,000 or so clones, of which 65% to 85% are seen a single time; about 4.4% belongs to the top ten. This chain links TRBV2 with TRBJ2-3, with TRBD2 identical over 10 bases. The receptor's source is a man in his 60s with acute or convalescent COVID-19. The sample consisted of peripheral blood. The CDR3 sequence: CASSRTSGSGTDTQYF. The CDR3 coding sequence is TGTGCCAGCAGTCGGACTAGCGGATCAGGGACAGATACGCAGTATTTT.